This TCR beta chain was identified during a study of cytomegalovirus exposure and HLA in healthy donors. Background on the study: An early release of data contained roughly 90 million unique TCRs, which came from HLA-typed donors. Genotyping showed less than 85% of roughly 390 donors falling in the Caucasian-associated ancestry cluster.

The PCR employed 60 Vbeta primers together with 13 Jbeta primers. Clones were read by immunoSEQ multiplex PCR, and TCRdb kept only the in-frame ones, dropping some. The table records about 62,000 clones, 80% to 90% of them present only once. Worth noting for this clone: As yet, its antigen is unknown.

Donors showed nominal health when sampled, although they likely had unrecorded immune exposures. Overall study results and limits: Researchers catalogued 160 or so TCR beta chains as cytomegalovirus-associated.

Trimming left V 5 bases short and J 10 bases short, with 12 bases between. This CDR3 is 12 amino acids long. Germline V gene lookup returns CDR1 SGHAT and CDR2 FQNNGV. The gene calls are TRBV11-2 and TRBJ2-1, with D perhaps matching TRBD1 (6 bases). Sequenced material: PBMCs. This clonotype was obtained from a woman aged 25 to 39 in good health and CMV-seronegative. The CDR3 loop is CASSGGGYEQFF. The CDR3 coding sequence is TGTGCCAGCAGCGGGGGCGGGTACGAGCAGTTCTTC.